Sequencing of this T cell receptor (beta chain) was carried out in a study of Graves' ophthalmopathy and Graves' hyperthyroidism listed by TCRdb under 2018. Looking at the study overall: Peripheral blood samples were taken at the time of initial diagnosis, before any treatment was given. The study used signatures of the TCR beta repertoire to tell Graves' ophthalmopathy apart from Graves' hyperthyroidism and to predict which patients would progress to ophthalmopathy. In total, 135 blood samples were TCR-sequenced: some 40 ophthalmopathy, around 75 hyperthyroidism and roughly 17 hyperthyroidism-to-ophthalmopathy patients. To explore V-J signatures that distinguish ophthalmopathy from hyperthyroidism, a discovery set of around 100 patients was enrolled, made up of approximately 45 with ophthalmopathy and 57 with stable hyperthyroidism. The independent validation cohort included 18 to 20 hyperthyroidism patients plus 17 patients who later progressed from hyperthyroidism to ophthalmopathy. In over 5 hyperthyroidism patients, the T-cell repertoires found in thyroid tissue were compared with those found in blood. Following sample collection, hyperthyroidism patients were given methimazole at a starting dose of 30 mg daily, and ophthalmopathy patients were given high-dose intravenous methylprednisolone. The paper's findings and limits, for the study overall: No statistical method was used to predetermine the sample size, and group allocation was not hidden from the investigators. Most expanded thyroid clonotypes with frequency above 0.001 were also detected in blood, suggesting blood repertoires may reflect the thyroid immune response. In validation, the model predicted ophthalmopathy progression with about 70% sensitivity and roughly 72% specificity; 12 predicted patients were CT-confirmed with GO in a median of approximately 6.5 months. Ophthalmopathy was separated from stable hyperthyroidism by the 13-signature model with 87.88% sensitivity and 81.08% specificity in cross-validation and with 80%/75% in the test set.

To note about this clonotype: The antigen this receptor binds is unknown. The sample holds no much larger clone one base away, and base qualities are not on file.

From the cysteine through the phenylalanine, the CDR3 covers 12 amino acids. CDR3 DNA only is kept here, 36 bases in frame from base 1. The germline ends are 13 bases apart after V is trimmed by 8 bases and J by 2 bases. CDR1 and CDR2 were assigned from the germline V gene as SQVTM and ANQGSEA. Ophthalmopathy patients were characterized by moderately to severely active disease, a Clinical Activity Score of at least 3, a NOSPECS grade of at least 4, and a disease duration under 3 months. Patients were excluded if they had other autoimmune diseases, uncontrolled infections, pregnancy or lactation. Clinical symptoms, serum thyroxine, TRAb, thyroid ultrasound and orbital computed tomography were used for diagnosis. Using Ficoll-Paque density gradient centrifugation, PBMCs were isolated from 9.5 to 10 ml of fresh peripheral blood. Trizol reagent was used to extract the total RNA, and its quality was then checked on an Agilent 2100 Bioanalyzer.

For repertoire sequencing, the TCR beta CDR3 regions were amplified from RNA transcripts. The first round of RT-PCR was done with HTBI primers and the Qiagen OneStep RT-PCR kit, and was followed by a second round of multiplex PCR, then size selection and purification. Sequencing of the libraries was carried out on an Illumina HiSeq2000 in paired-end mode with 100 bp reads. Per the source publication's procedure: Reads were processed with SOAPnuke, discarding reads with adapters, uncalled bases, mean Phred below 15, or no exact constant-primer or identifier match. High-quality paired reads were merged with COPE v1.2.5. Each unique nucleotide sequence was treated as a clonotype, and MiTCR v1.1 was used to align the clonotypes to the IMGT TRB V, D and J references. The analysis was limited to V-J combinations with a frequency above 0.0001, which together covered over 98% of repertoires. A TCR clonal expansion and chaos score per V-J combination was defined as the ratio of F50 clonal expansion to chaos observed in the TCRdist matrix. Welch's t-statistics and random forest were used to reduce the features to about 14 V-J combinations, which were then used as input to a naive Bayes classifier. The similarity between thyroid and blood repertoires was quantified using the Morisita-Horn index. TCRdb applied fastp at Q25 and MiXCR to the public reads, then kept only in-frame beta chains. Here each entry gathers all rows of one CDR3 protein and keeps the most common genes and DNA. For this entry, the V and J calls and clone size follow TCRdb and not the study's own pipeline. Here the sample has about 640,000 distinct CDR3 sequences; about 38% occur a single time. The top ten hold more than 3% of the sample.

The V and J segments used are TRBV29-1 and TRBJ2-7; a confident D gene designation cannot be given. Input material: peripheral blood. The TCR comes from an adult man with Graves' ophthalmopathy. For the CDR3, the sequence is CSSVSGAYEQYF. The nucleotide sequence is given as TGCAGCTCAGTGTCTGGGGCCTACGAGCAGTACTTC.